Each of the 16 T cell receptor beta chains below was sequenced from the same sample in a study of shared clonotypes between healthy human individuals. Data came from immunoSEQ multiplex PCR; TCRdb stores just in-frame clones and leaves some out. The table records a few million clones, 85% to 95% of them present only once. Sequenced: naive CD4+ T cells from PBMCs. Subset in this sample: CD45RA+ positively selected. Every receptor here comes from a man aged 18 to 30 in good health. Some clones in this sample may be carry-over from other donors' samples.

As regards this clone: Other nucleotide sequences in the sample specify the same CDR3. The chain joins TRBV27 to TRBJ1-1; 7 bases are a match to TRBD1. The CDR3 has 14 amino acids. V gave up 5 bases and J gave up 1 base; unmatched junction bases: 4. CDR1 and CDR2 (germline): MNHEY, SMNVEV (reference sequence). CDR3 sequence (DNA): TGTGCCAGCAGTCGACAGGGCACGAACACTGAAGCTTTCTTT. Translating gives CASSRQGTNTEAFF.

For this clone: At the DNA level, this CDR3 is encoded by other sequences in the same sample as well. The genes are TRBV18 and TRBJ1-1; maybe TRBD1 (5 bases). V dropped 3 bases and J dropped 2 bases, with 7 bases sitting between them. CDR1 and CDR2 (germline): KGHSH, LQKENI. This CDR3 is 13 amino acids long. CDR3 sequence reads: CASSPGTNTEAFF. In DNA form, the CDR3 reads TGTGCCAGCTCACCTGGGACCAACACTGAAGCTTTCTTT.

The gene calls are TRBV4-1 and TRBJ2-7; TRBD1 aligns across 8 bases. V shed 5 bases, J shed 2 bases, and the junction held 5 bases outside the gene matches. CDR1 MGHRA and CDR2 YSYEKL come from the germline V gene. The CDR3 has 14 residues. In DNA, the CDR3 is TGCGCCAGCAGCTCCGGGACAGGACCCTACGAGCAGTACTTC. It translates to CASSSGTGPYEQYF.

The chain joins TRBV6-1 to TRBJ2-2; TRBD2 is a possible D gene (6 bases). The CDR3 has 13 residues. Trimming left V 8 bases short and J 6 bases short, with 13 bases between. Germline V gives CDR1 MNHNS, CDR2 SASEGT. This CDR3 reads CASLLTSPGELFF. The CDR3 region has the DNA TGTGCCAGCCTCCTCACTAGCCCCGGGGAGCTGTTTTTT.

The DNA for the CDR3 is TGTGCCAGCAGCACAAGAGGCGGGACTAGCGGCCAACCCAGGAATGAGCAGTTCTTC. Its translation: CASSTRGGTSGQPRNEQFF. The chain is built from TRBV7-9 and TRBJ2-1, with TRBD2 matching over 11 bases. The germline CDR1 and CDR2 sequences are SEHNR and FQNEAQ (reference sequence). The trim removed 5 bases at V and 7 bases at J, leaving 19 bases unmatched. The CDR3 length is 19 residues.

The gene calls are TRBV27 and TRBJ2-1; D possibly uses TRBD1 or TRBD2 (5 bases each). In germline, CDR1 is MNHEY, CDR2 SMNVEV (reference sequence). Trimming removed 7 bases at V and 9 bases at J, with 22 bases between. CDR3 size: 15 residues. The CDR3 DNA reads as TGTGCCAGCAAAGGACTGTCTATAGGAACAGGTGAGCAGTTCTTC. It yields the protein CASKGLSIGTGEQFF.

The CDR3 protein is CASSGVRGPGETQYF. The CDR3 DNA reads TGCGCCAGCAGTGGCGTCAGGGGGCCAGGAGAGACCCAGTACTTC. The chain is built from TRBV5-1 and TRBJ2-5; TRBD1 matches 8 bases. The CDR3 is 15 residues long. The junction had 10 bases not matched to a gene; V was cut back by 5 bases and J by 4 bases. Looked up from germline, CDR1 is SGHRS and CDR2 is YFSETQ.

This rearrangement joins TRBV27 to TRBJ2-7; D might be TRBD1 or TRBD2, each matching 5 bases. Germline CDR1 is MNHEY and CDR2 is SMNVEV (reference sequence). CDR3 length: 15 amino acids. The V and J ends lost 4 bases and 1 base respectively, with 14 bases between them. The CDR3 here is CASSYTGTLSYEQYF. CDR3 in DNA: TGTGCCAGCAGTTACACCGGGACCCTTTCCTACGAGCAGTACTTC.

The gene calls are TRBV7-2 and TRBJ2-7; tentative D call: TRBD2 (7 bases). Germline CDR1 reads SGHTA; CDR2 reads FQGNSA. This CDR3 has 14 amino acids. Trimming pared 1 base from V and 3 bases from J, leaving 10 bases between. CDR3 DNA sequence: TGTGCCAGCAGCTTAGACGGGGGGCGCTACGAGCAGTACTTC. It specifies CASSLDGGRYEQYF.

Details on this clone: Other DNA sequences in the sample encode the same CDR3. The V and J genes are TRBV7-2 and TRBJ2-3, with TRBD2 matching over 9 bases. Germline assignment: CDR1 SGHTA and CDR2 FQGNSA. This CDR3 has 14 amino acids. Trimming cost V 5 bases and J 4 bases; bases outside gene matches: 4. CDR3 residues: CASSLGLAADTQYF. In DNA, the CDR3 is TGTGCCAGCAGCCTGGGACTAGCCGCAGATACGCAGTATTTT.

The chain uses TRBV25-1 and TRBJ1-4; 7 positions match TRBD1. Germline V gene sequence: CDR1 MGHDK, CDR2 SYGVNS. The CDR3 is made up of 16 amino acids. Unmatched junction bases numbered 11, after V lost 3 bases and J lost 7 bases. The CDR3: CASSDRKTGVGEKLFF. CDR3 DNA sequence: TGTGCCAGCAGTGATCGTAAAACAGGGGTTGGTGAAAAACTGTTTTTT.

The rearrangement uses TRBV18 and TRBJ1-3; 9 bases map to TRBD1. In germline, CDR1 is KGHSH, CDR2 LQKENI. The CDR3 has 16 residues. V lost 6 bases and J lost 2; bases outside the gene matches: 8. CDR3 DNA sequence: TGTGCCAGCTCCCACGGGACAGGGACCACTGGAAACACCATATATTTT. It specifies CASSHGTGTTGNTIYF.

The V gene is TRBV28, the J gene TRBJ2-3; perhaps D is TRBD1 or TRBD2 (5 bases each). Trimming took 5 bases from V and 3 from J, leaving 27 bases between them. The length of the CDR3 is 19 residues. CDR1 and CDR2 from the germline V gene are MDHEN and SYDVKM. The CDR3 DNA reads TGTGCCAGCAGTAAAAAACCGGGACCGAGAGGACCCGATACAGATACGCAGTATTTT. Residues: CASSKKPGPRGPDTDTQYF. The whole variable domain, filled in from reference TRBV28 and TRBJ2-3, reads DVKVTQSSRYLVKRTGEKVFLECVQDMDHENMFWYRQDPGLGLRLIYFSYDVKMKEKGDIPEGYSVSREKKERFSLILESASTNQTSMYLCASSKKPGPRGPDTDTQYFGPGTRLTVL.

This clone appeared a single time. The chain is built from TRBV28 and TRBJ1-1, with 8 nucleotides matching TRBD1. The CDR3 totals 15 residues. Germline V lookup: CDR1 MDHEN, CDR2 SYDVKM. The trim removed 3 bases at V and 4 bases at J, leaving 7 bases unmatched. The CDR3: CASSFYRGRGTEAFF. The CDR3 region has the DNA TGTGCCAGCAGTTTCTACAGGGGGAGGGGCACTGAAGCTTTCTTT.

The rearrangement links TRBV9 to TRBJ2-7; 11 nucleotides align to TRBD2. The junction had 5 bases not matched to a gene; V was cut back by 3 bases and J by 3 bases. CDR1 is SGDLS and CDR2 is YYNGEE in the germline V gene. The CDR3 is made up of 15 amino acids. The CDR3 DNA reads TGTGCCAGCAGCGAAACCGGGACTAGCGGCTACGAGCAGTACTTC. It is translated as CASSETGTSGYEQYF.

The chain uses TRBV7-3 and TRBJ2-2; no reliable D call. The ends were cut back, 7 bases at V and 4 bases at J, with 10 bases in the middle. This CDR3 has 13 residues. CDR1 is SGHTA and CDR2 is FQGTGA in the germline V gene. The chain's CDR3 is CASTRGVTGELFF. The DNA of the CDR3 is TGTGCCAGCACCCGAGGTGTCACCGGGGAGCTGTTTTTT.